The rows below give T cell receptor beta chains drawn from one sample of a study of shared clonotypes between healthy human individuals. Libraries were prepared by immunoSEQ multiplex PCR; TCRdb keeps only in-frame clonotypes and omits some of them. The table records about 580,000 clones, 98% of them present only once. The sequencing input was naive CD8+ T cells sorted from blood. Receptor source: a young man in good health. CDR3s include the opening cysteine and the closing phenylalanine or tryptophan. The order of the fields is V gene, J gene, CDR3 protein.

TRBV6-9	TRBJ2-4	CASSPGQGNLVAKNIQYF
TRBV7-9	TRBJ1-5	CASSLGLPNQPQHF
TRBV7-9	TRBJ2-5	CASSLGGTYQETQYF
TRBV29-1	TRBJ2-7	CSVEDPLGTSGSAYEQYF
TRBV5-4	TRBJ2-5	CASSLAGETQYF
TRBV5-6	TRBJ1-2	CASGPAAGYGYTF
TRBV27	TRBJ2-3	CASSWQGRGTDTQYF
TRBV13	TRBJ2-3	CASSRQENTDTQYF
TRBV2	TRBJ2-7	CASSAAGVATYEQYF
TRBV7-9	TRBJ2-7	CASSREGQTVFEQYF
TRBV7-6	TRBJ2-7	CASSPGTSGNIYEQYF
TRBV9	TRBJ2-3	CASSDRDSTDTQYF
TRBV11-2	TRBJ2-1	CASSLAGGGWEQFF
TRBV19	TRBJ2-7	CASSTPTDLVPYEQYF
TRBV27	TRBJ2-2	CASGSNGIGGTGELFF
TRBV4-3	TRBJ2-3	CASSQVIGEDRIGTDTQYF
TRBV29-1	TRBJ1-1	CSARKAHRVENTEAFF
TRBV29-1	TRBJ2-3	CSVEDPRAGRTDTQYF
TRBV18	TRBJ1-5	CASSPYSNQPQHF
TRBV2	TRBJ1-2	CASQGTYYGYTF
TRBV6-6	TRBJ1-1	CAIDNTGGRAFF
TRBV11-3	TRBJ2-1	CASSPRSSSYNEQFF
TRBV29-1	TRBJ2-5	CSVEDPSSEEETQYF
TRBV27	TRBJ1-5	CASSPEAPGRPHQPQHF
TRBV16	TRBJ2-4	CASSRTSGTSGRAWDIQYF
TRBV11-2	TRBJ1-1	CASSHLDRANTEAFF
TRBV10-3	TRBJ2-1	CAISENRGGNEQFF
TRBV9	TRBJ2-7	CASSVGRMGGTNEQYF
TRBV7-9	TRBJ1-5	CASSLGTGVQPQHF
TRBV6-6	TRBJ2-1	CASSPREAYNEQFF
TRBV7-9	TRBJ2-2	CASSQWTSSYTGELFF
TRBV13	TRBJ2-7	CASSPGDSRYEQYF
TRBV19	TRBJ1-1	CASSIVPGASAFF
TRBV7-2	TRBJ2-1	CASSLALSGGEGGNEQFF
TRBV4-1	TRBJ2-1	CASSQDPGLAAEQFF
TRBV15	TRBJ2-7	CATSSEREQDEQYF
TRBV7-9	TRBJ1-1	CASSLGTNTEAFF
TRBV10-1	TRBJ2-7	CASSPSIRTGGTYEQYF
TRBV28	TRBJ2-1	CASQELPFREGRNEQFF
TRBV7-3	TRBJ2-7	CASSSSLGGSYEQYF
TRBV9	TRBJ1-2	CASSPHNNYGYTF
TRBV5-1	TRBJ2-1	CASSFEAVEQFF
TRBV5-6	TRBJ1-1	CASSPGQTTEAFF
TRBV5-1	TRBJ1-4	CASSLGDRGNEKLFF
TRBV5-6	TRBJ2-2	CASSSRGRDGELFF
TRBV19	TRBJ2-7	CASSPVLARSYEQYF
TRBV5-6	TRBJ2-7	CASSLTVAGVFGEQYF
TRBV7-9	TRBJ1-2	CASSPTGGLGYGYTF
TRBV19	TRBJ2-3	CASSFLAAPTDTQYF
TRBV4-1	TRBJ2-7	CASSYTQGGSYEQYF
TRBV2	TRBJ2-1	CASRTGRRAFF
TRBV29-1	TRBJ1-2	CSVEDDYGYTF
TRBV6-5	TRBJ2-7	CASSFAASYEQYF
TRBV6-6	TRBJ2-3	CASSRLSTDTQYF
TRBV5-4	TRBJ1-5	CASSPEGVDQPQHF